This TCR beta chain came from a study of CD8+ T cells in alopecia areata. After isolation, RNA underwent reverse transcription to generate cDNA as the sequencing template. Method: immunoSEQ multiplex PCR; TCRdb's copy keeps in-frame clones and lacks some. Among 180,000 or so clones listed, around 63% were seen once. Trimming removed 1 base from V and 0 bases from J, with 13 bases in between. Per the germline V gene, CDR1 is SGHVS and CDR2 is FNYEAQ. The CDR3 runs to 17 residues. This clone has more than one count but fewer than ten. The sample was CD4+ T cells sorted from blood, taken at week 0. The genes are TRBV7-6 and TRBJ1-3, with D possibly being TRBD1 (6 bases). The TCR was taken from a human donor with alopecia areata. CDR3 in amino acids: CASSLEGGGSSGNTIYF. CDR3 DNA sequence: TGTGCCAGCAGCTTAGAGGGAGGGGGAAGCTCTGGAAACACCATATATTTT.